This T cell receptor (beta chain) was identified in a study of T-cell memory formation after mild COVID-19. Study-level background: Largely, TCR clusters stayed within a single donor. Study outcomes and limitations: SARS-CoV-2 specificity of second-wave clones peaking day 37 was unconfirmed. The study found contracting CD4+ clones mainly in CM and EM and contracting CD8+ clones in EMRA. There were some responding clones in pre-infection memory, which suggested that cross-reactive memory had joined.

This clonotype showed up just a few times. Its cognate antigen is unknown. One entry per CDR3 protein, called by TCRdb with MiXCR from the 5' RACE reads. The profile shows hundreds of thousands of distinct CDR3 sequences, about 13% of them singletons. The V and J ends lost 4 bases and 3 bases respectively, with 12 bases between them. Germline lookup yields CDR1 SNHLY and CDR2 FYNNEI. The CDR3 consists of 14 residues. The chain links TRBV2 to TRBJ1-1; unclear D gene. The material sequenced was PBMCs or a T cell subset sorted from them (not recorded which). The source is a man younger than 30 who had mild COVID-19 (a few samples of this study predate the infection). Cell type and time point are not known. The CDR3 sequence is CASSGGPGDTEAFF. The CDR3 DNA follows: TGTGCCAGCAGTGGGGGTCCTGGGGACACTGAAGCTTTCTTT.